These T cell receptor beta chains were read from a single sample in a study of blood T cell repertoires in COVID-19. Assay: immunoSEQ multiplex PCR; the TCRdb copy retains only in-frame clones and omits some. The table shows roughly 340,000 clones, with over 75% occurring only once. The sample comprised PBMCs or T cells enriched from blood (not recorded which). These receptors all stem from a man younger than 35 who had recovered from COVID-19. Each CDR3 is given without its conserved first and last residue.

J gene: TRBJ1-3; V gene: TRBV5-5; CDR3 protein: ASSYFLDTTGNTIY
J gene: TRBJ1-2; V gene: TRBV7-3; CDR3 protein: ASSHDSDYGYT
J gene: TRBJ2-7; V gene: TRBV7-6; CDR3 protein: ASSLGRGSYEQY
J gene: TRBJ1-5; V gene: TRBV19; CDR3 protein: ASSPRQTNQPQH
J gene: TRBJ1-3; V gene: TRBV2; CDR3 protein: ASSEFAQGGNTIY
J gene: TRBJ2-7; V gene: TRBV18; CDR3 protein: ASSPRLVDRVEQY
J gene: TRBJ1-6; V gene: TRBV2; CDR3 protein: ASSVSLVGGNNSPLH
J gene: TRBJ1-1; V gene: TRBV19; CDR3 protein: ASSIEAGQNTEAF
J gene: TRBJ2-7; V gene: TRBV19; CDR3 protein: ASSSTGTSGRQFTYEQY
J gene: TRBJ1-5; V gene: TRBV4-1; CDR3 protein: ASSQDRTGGSNQPQH
J gene: TRBJ2-2; V gene: TRBV7-3; CDR3 protein: ASSLSSGSGELF
J gene: TRBJ2-3; V gene: TRBV6-5; CDR3 protein: ASSLDRGADTQY
J gene: TRBJ2-7; V gene: TRBV25-1; CDR3 protein: ASSDFRREQY
J gene: TRBJ2-6; V gene: TRBV7-3; CDR3 protein: ASTISRDNGANVLT
J gene: TRBJ1-2; V gene: TRBV27; CDR3 protein: ASSLSGGDGYT
J gene: TRBJ2-3; V gene: TRBV21-1; CDR3 protein: ASSKPTGGPFTDTQY
J gene: TRBJ1-6; V gene: TRBV11-1; CDR3 protein: ASSLRGTGDSPLH
J gene: TRBJ1-2; V gene: TRBV10-3; CDR3 protein: AISDAENYGYT
J gene: TRBJ2-1; V gene: TRBV4-2; CDR3 protein: ASSQVTGTAYNEQF
J gene: TRBJ2-3; V gene: TRBV2; CDR3 protein: ASYRRTFGTDTQY
J gene: TRBJ1-5; V gene: TRBV5-1; CDR3 protein: ASSSGSGKDQPQH
J gene: TRBJ2-1; V gene: TRBV7-3; CDR3 protein: ASSYTSGVYNEQF
J gene: TRBJ2-7; V gene: TRBV4-1; CDR3 protein: ASSQEQGYEQY
J gene: TRBJ1-6; V gene: TRBV5-4; CDR3 protein: ASSLGGGGNNSPLH
J gene: TRBJ1-1; V gene: TRBV5-5; CDR3 protein: ASSKGTPDTEAF
J gene: TRBJ2-5; V gene: TRBV7-9; CDR3 protein: ASSPYQETQY
J gene: TRBJ1-5; V gene: TRBV12-3/TRBV12-4; CDR3 protein: ASRHYGQPQH
J gene: TRBJ2-1; V gene: TRBV6-4; CDR3 protein: ASSDSGTSGKFYNEQF
J gene: TRBJ1-1; V gene: TRBV11-2; CDR3 protein: ASSPTSHRGWTEAF